This TCR beta chain emerged from a study of T cells in Graves' hyperthyroidism and ophthalmopathy. This clonotype was seen repeatedly, ten times or more. Researchers amplified the TCR beta CDR3 regions from RNA transcripts. The primer set for the first-round RT-PCR of the TCR CDR3 was HTBI. TCRdb itself ran the multiplex PCR reads through MiXCR, one entry per CDR3 protein. The data show about 640,000 distinct CDR3 sequences, with roughly 20% seen just once and approximately 30% held by the top ten. J was trimmed by 1 base and V by 4 bases; bases with no gene match: 5. The CDR3 runs to 15 residues. Looked up from germline, CDR1 is SGHTA and CDR2 is FQGNSA.

Sequencing was done on a sample of blood. The rearrangement uses TRBV7-2 and TRBJ2-3, with 7 nucleotides matching TRBD2. The clonotype was recovered from a young man with Graves' ophthalmopathy. DNA of the CDR3: TGTGCCAGCAGCTCTGCTAGCGGAGGCACAGATACGCAGTATTTT. It encodes CASSSASGGTDTQYF.